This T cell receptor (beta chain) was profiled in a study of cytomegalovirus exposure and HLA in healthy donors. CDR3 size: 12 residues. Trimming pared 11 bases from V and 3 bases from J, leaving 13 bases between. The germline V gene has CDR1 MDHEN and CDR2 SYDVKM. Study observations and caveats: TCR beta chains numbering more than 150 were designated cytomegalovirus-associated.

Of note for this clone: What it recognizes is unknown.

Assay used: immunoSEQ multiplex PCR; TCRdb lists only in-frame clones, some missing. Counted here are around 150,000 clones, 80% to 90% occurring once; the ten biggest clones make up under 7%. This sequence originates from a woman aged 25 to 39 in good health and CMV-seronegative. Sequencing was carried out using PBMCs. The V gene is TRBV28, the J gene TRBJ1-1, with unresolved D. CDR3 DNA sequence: TGTGCCGGACGCAGGTGGGACACTGAAGCTTTCTTT. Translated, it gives CAGRRWDTEAFF.